The 14 T cell receptor beta chains in this list originate from one sample, sequenced in a study of radiation and T cells in renal cell carcinoma (TCRdb year 2020). The time point label, read with the paper, signifies: blood 2 weeks post-SBRT. Interpreted using the paper, the treatment or condition label stands for: 15 Gy SBRT to primary tumor, nephrectomy 4 weeks later. The library was prepared using the immunoSEQ multiplex PCR assay. TCRdb stores this immuneACCESS table with in-frame sequences only. Part of the clones is absent; in the studies checked, under half of the shortfall reflects unresolved V genes, and no reason is known for the rest. A total of some 80,000 clones appear in this sample, 80% to 90% of them only once. Together, the top ten hold under 25% of the sample. The sequencing here drew on blood, taken from a patient whose treatment included radiotherapy and nephrectomy. Source of these receptors: a woman in her forties or fifties with renal cell carcinoma.

The chain couples TRBV5-1 to TRBJ1-2; D call uncertain. Deletions cut 0 bases from V and 2 bases from J, with 11 bases between. Germline CDR1 reads SGHRS; CDR2 reads YFSETQ. This CDR3 contains 15 residues. CDR3 sequence: CASSLEGGRNYGYTF. The CDR3 DNA reads TGCGCCAGCAGCTTGGAGGGTGGACGGAACTATGGCTACACCTTC.

This clone was counted once. This chain connects TRBV9 to TRBJ2-5, with D perhaps TRBD2 (5 bases). CDR1 and CDR2 (germline): SGDLS, YYNGEE. The CDR3 is made up of 14 amino acids. The V and J ends lost 0 bases and 4 bases respectively, with 10 bases between them. The CDR3 DNA follows: TGTGCCAGCAGCGTAGGAGGGCCGGGAGAGACCCAGTACTTC. It encodes CASSVGGPGETQYF. The full variable domain, rest sourced from reference TRBV9 and TRBJ2-5, is DSGVTQTPKHLITATGQRVTLRCSPRSGDLSVYWYQQSLDQGLQFLIQYYNGEERAKGNILERFSAQQFPDLHSELNLSSLELGDSALYFCASSVGGPGETQYFGPGTRLLVL.

The V and J genes are TRBV30 and TRBJ2-1; no clear D gene. Germline CDR1 GTSNPN, CDR2 SVGIG (reference sequence). V was clipped by 0 bases and J by 6 bases, with 9 bases between them. This CDR3 has 13 residues. The CDR3: CAWSVTLPNEQFF. The CDR3 region has the DNA TGTGCCTGGAGTGTCACCCTCCCCAATGAGCAGTTCTTC.

The chain links TRBV5-4 to TRBJ2-3, with D possibly TRBD1 on 6 matching bases. CDR3 length: 14 amino acids. Between the trimmed V and J ends, which lost 2 bases and 1 base, there was a span of 8 bases. Germline values: CDR1 SGHNT, CDR2 YYREEE (reference sequence). CDR3 sequence: CASSLGGGTDTQYF. CDR3 coding DNA: TGTGCCAGCAGCTTAGGGGGAGGCACAGATACGCAGTATTTT.

The chain joins TRBV10-2 to TRBJ2-2; the match to TRBD2 covers 11 bases. CDR3 length: 15 residues. The germline V gene has CDR1 WSHSY and CDR2 SAAADI. The V segment lost 6 bases and the J segment 7 bases; nucleotides outside the gene matches: 7. Here the CDR3 DNA reads TGCGCCAGCAGGTTACTAGCGGGAGAAGGCGGGGAGCTGTTTTTT. It is translated as CASRLLAGEGGELFF.

Note on this clone: The junction and the germline gene differ at one end; a read error may be behind it. The rearrangement joins TRBV28 to TRBJ1-2; D is possibly TRBD1 (5 bases). Germline V lookup: CDR1 MDHEN, CDR2 SYDVKM. The CDR3 covers 13 residues. The CDR3 is CASSLLRDYGYTF. Here the CDR3 DNA reads TGTGCCAGCAGTTTGTTGAGGGACTACGGCTACACCTTC.

The gene calls are TRBV7-8 and TRBJ2-7; D gene uncertain. CDR3 length equals 14 residues. Germline assignment: CDR1 SGHVS and CDR2 FQNEAQ. With 7 bases removed from V and 0 bases from J, the gap between germline ends came to 13 bases. In nucleotides, the CDR3 is TGTGCCAGCACGCTCACGGGTTACTCCTACGAGCAGTACTTC. Amino acid sequence: CASTLTGYSYEQYF. Full variable domain (missing parts from reference TRBV7-8 and TRBJ2-7): GAGVSQSPRYKVAKRGQDVALRCDPISGHVSLFWYQQALGQGPEFLTYFQNEAQLDKSGLPSDRFFAERPEGSVSTLKIQRTQQEDSAVYLCASTLTGYSYEQYFGPGTRLTVT.

The chain combines TRBV27 with TRBJ2-3, with D unresolved. This CDR3 spans 14 amino acids. V lost 3 bases and J 5 bases, leaving 12 bases between the germline ends. The germline gives CDR1 MNHEY, CDR2 SMNVEV (reference sequence). CDR3 sequence reads: CASSFGLILDTQYF. The DNA for the CDR3 is TGTGCCAGCAGTTTTGGCCTGATATTAGATACGCAGTATTTT.

The chain couples TRBV7-2 to TRBJ2-1; the D call may be TRBD1 or TRBD2 (5 bases each). Germline assignment: CDR1 SGHTA and CDR2 FQGNSA. V was clipped by 2 bases and J by 10 bases, with 21 bases between them. The CDR3 extends over 16 amino acids. The DNA of the CDR3 is TGTGCCAGCAGCTTAAATCCGGGACGGCTAGCTACGGAGCAGTTCTTC. Amino acid sequence: CASSLNPGRLATEQFF.

This rearrangement joins TRBV9 to TRBJ2-4; 7 bases line up with TRBD1. J gave up 9 bases and V 4 bases, and 13 bases lay outside the gene matches. This CDR3 spans 15 amino acids. The V gene's germline CDR1 is SGDLS and CDR2 YYNGEE. The CDR3 DNA reads TGTGCCAGCAGCCCCCAGGGGAGACAGGGAAGCATTCAGTACTTC. This codes for CASSPQGRQGSIQYF.

This chain uses TRBV18 with TRBJ2-3; D call uncertain. This CDR3 spans 13 amino acids. Germline CDR1 reads KGHSH; CDR2 reads LQKENI. Trimming took off 0 bases at V and 4 bases at J, with 5 bases between the two ends. The CDR3, as DNA: TGTGCCAGCTCACCACCAATGGCAGATACGCAGTATTTT. It is translated as CASSPPMADTQYF.

The genes are TRBV7-9 and TRBJ1-2; D not resolved. The CDR3 is 14 amino acids. V was trimmed by 1 base and J by 6 bases, leaving 12 bases between them. Per the germline V gene, CDR1 is SEHNR and CDR2 is FQNEAQ (reference sequence). CDR3: CASSLGSRVHGYTF. For the CDR3, the DNA is TGTGCCAGCAGCTTAGGGTCGAGGGTGCATGGCTACACCTTC.

The chain is built from TRBV10-3 and TRBJ2-5; D gene ambiguous. The J call is doubtful: the DNA matches TRBJ2-7 better. The CDR3 contains 11 residues. CDR1 and CDR2 (germline): ENHRY, SYGVKD. CDR3: CAINLEGEQYF. The CDR3 nucleotides are TGTGCCATCAATCTCGAAGGCGAGCAGTACTTC.

The CDR3 loop is CASSQGTTHEQYF. The CDR3 region has the DNA TGCGCCAGCAGCCAAGGTACTACCCACGAGCAGTACTTC. The chain is built from TRBV4-3 and TRBJ2-7, with D unclear. Germline V gene lookup returns CDR1 LGHNA and CDR2 YSLEER. The CDR3 is 13 residues long. V lost 1 base and J lost 5, with 9 bases in between.